Presented here are 4 T cell receptor beta chains from one specimen sequenced in a study of T cells after yellow fever vaccination. MiXCR, applied by TCRdb to the 5' RACE reads, yields one record per CDR3 protein. The data show 500,000 to 650,000 distinct CDR3 sequences, about a sixth seen once. The sample here was PBMCs, taken 5 days after the first yellow fever vaccination. These receptors were obtained from a man in his late teens or twenties who received the YFV17D yellow fever vaccine.

There are a few counts of this clonotype. The V gene is TRBV21-1, the J gene TRBJ1-6. TRBV21-1 is given as a pseudogene. The CDR3 length is 11 residues. The CDR3 region is CASSRRHPLHF. The CDR3 DNA sequence: TGTGCCAGCAGCAGACGACACCCCCTCCACTTT.

CDR3 protein: CASSPTGGLTTDTQYF. CDR3 in DNA: TGTGCCAGCTCGCCAACAGGGGGGCTCACCACAGATACGCAGTATTTT. The chain is built from TRBV18 and TRBJ2-3, with TRBD1 identical over 8 bases. CDR1 is KGHSH and CDR2 is LQKENI in the germline V gene. The ends lost 6 bases at V and 2 bases at J; junction bases unmatched: 10. This CDR3 is 16 amino acids long.

CDR3 bases: TGTGCCAGCAGCGTAGAGGGGCAGGGGGGCACCGGGGAGCTGTTTTTT. It yields the protein CASSVEGQGGTGELFF. This rearrangement joins TRBV9 to TRBJ2-2, with D maybe TRBD1 (7 bases). V gave up 0 bases and J gave up 4 bases, with 13 bases separating them. Germline V gene data show CDR1 as SGDLS and CDR2 as YYNGEE. The CDR3 runs 16 residues.

The chain carries TRBV5-1 and TRBJ2-1; weak D call: TRBD2 (5 bases). The CDR3 totals 15 residues. CDR1 SGHRS and CDR2 YFSETQ come from the germline V gene. V was cut by 4 bases and J by 0 bases, with 11 bases left in between. The CDR3 DNA follows: TGCGCCAGCAGCAAGGACTCCTTCTCCTACAATGAGCAGTTCTTC. Its protein product is CASSKDSFSYNEQFF.